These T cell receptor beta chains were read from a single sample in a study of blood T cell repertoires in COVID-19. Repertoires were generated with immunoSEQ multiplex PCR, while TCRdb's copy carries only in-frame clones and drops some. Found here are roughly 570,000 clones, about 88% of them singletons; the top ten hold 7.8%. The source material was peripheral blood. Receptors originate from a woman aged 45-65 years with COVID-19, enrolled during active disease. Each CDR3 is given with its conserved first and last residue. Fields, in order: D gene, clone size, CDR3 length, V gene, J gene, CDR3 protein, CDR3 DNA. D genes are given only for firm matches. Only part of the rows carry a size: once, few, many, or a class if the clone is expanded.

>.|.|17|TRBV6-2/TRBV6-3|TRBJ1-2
CASSYPGPTGSFYGYTF
TGTGCCAGCAGTTACCCGGGGCCCACAGGGAGTTTCTATGGCTACACCTTC
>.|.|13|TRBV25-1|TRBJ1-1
CASSDRLNTEAFF
TGTGCCAGCAGTGACAGGTTGAACACTGAAGCTTTCTTT
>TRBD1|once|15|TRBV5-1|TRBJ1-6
CASSLGTGRLEPLHF
TGCGCCAGCAGCTTGGGGACAGGGCGGCTTGAACCCCTCCACTTT
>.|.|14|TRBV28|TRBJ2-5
CASSEQGLEETQYF
TGTGCCAGCAGTGAGCAGGGGCTAGAAGAGACCCAGTACTTC
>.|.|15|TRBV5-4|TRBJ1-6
CASSWETGFNSPLHF
TGTGCCAGCAGCTGGGAGACAGGATTCAATTCACCCCTCCACTTT
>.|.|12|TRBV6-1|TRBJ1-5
CASSYAGPSQHF
TGTGCCAGCAGTTATGCAGGGCCGTCCCAGCATTTT
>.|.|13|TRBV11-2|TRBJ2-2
CASSLAQSGELFF
TGTGCCAGCAGCTTAGCCCAGTCCGGGGAGCTGTTTTTT
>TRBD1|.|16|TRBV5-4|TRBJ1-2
CASSPGRGGGNYGYTF
TGTGCCAGCAGCCCGGGTCGTGGAGGGGGCAACTATGGCTACACCTTC
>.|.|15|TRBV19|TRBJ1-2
CASIPTRGKNYGYTF
TGTGCCAGTATCCCCACGCGGGGAAAGAACTATGGCTACACCTTC
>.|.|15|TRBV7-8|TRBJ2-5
CASSRKSQGQETQYF
TGTGCCAGCAGCCGAAAATCCCAGGGTCAGGAGACCCAGTACTTC
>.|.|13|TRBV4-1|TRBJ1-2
CASSQWGSYGYTF
TGCGCCAGCAGCCAATGGGGCAGCTATGGCTACACCTTC
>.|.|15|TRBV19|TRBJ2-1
CASSPRDRAGGEQFF
TGTGCCAGTAGCCCGCGGGACAGGGCGGGAGGTGAGCAGTTCTTC
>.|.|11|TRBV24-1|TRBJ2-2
CATSSGGELFF
TGTGCCACTAGTAGCGGCGGGGAGCTGTTTTTT
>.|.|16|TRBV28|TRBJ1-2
CASRAALGQLNYGYTF
TGTGCCAGCAGGGCCGCCCTAGGCCAGCTTAACTATGGCTACACCTTC
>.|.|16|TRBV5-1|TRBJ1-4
CASSRTGDLTNEKLFF
TGCGCCAGCAGTCGTACAGGAGACCTAACTAATGAAAAACTGTTTTTT
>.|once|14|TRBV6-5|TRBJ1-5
CASSYSSGRQPQHF
TGTGCCAGCAGTTACTCATCGGGTCGTCAGCCCCAGCATTTT
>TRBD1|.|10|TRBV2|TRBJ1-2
CAVRQGIGAF
TGTGCCGTTAGACAGGGGATCGGCGCCTTC